These T cell receptor beta chains were read from a single sample in a study of blood T cell repertoires in COVID-19. This table comes from immunoSEQ multiplex PCR, and its TCRdb copy is limited to in-frame clones, with some not included. The table has about 74,000 clones, roughly 90% seen once; the top ten hold roughly 9.1%. Sequenced sample: peripheral blood. Source of these receptors: a human donor in a cohort sampled during active COVID-19. Each CDR3 is given with its conserved first and last residue. Fields, in order: V gene, clone size, J gene, D gene, CDR3 DNA, CDR3 protein. A D gene is named only where the DNA matches it firmly. Clone size is not always given. Where it is, it says once, few, many or a class for expanded clones.

TRBV7-8,.,TRBJ2-6,.,TGTGCCAGCAGCCGAGACAGCTCTGGGGCCAACGTCCTGACTTTC,CASSRDSSGANVLTF
TRBV20-1,once,TRBJ2-7,TRBD2,TGCAGTGCCGGGACTATTTACGAGCAGTACTTC,CSAGTIYEQYF
TRBV6-6,.,TRBJ2-7,.,TGTGCCAGCGGCCCTCTAGGATTCTCCTACGAGCAGTACTTC,CASGPLGFSYEQYF
TRBV7-3,.,TRBJ2-1,TRBD2,TGTGCCAGCAGCTCTAGCGGGAGGGGTTCCTACAATGAGCAGTTCTTC,CASSSSGRGSYNEQFF
TRBV2,once,TRBJ2-2,TRBD1,TGTGCCAGCAGGGAACAGGGGGTGACCGGGGAGCTGTTTTTT,CASREQGVTGELFF
TRBV2,.,TRBJ1-1,.,TGTGCCAGCAGTTCCTTGGGGGGGAACACTGAAGCTTTCTTT,CASSSLGGNTEAFF
TRBV4-2,.,TRBJ2-7,TRBD2,TGTGCCAGCAGCCCCGGACTAGCGGGGACCTACGAGCAGTACTTC,CASSPGLAGTYEQYF
TRBV5-4,.,TRBJ2-5,.,TGTGCCAGCAGCTTGTTGGCAGGTGAGACCCAGTACTTC,CASSLLAGETQYF
TRBV25-1,.,TRBJ2-3,.,TGTGCCAGCCGTCAGGGTGGGGATACGCAGTATTTT,CASRQGGDTQYF
TRBV7-2,.,TRBJ1-2,TRBD1,TGTGCCAGCAGCTTAGGGACAGGGGGCTTGGATGGCTACACCTTC,CASSLGTGGLDGYTF
TRBV27,.,TRBJ1-6,.,TGTGCCAGCAGTTTACGTTCACCCCTCCACTTT,CASSLRSPLHF
TRBV5-6,.,TRBJ1-2,.,TGTGCCAGCAGCTTGTGGGCCAGGGGCGGGTATGGCTACACCTTC,CASSLWARGGYGYTF
TRBV19,once,TRBJ1-2,TRBD1,TGTGCCAGTAGTACGACAGGGGGGGATGGCTACACCTTC,CASSTTGGDGYTF
TRBV10-3,.,TRBJ2-3,.,TGTGCCATTACGACTGGGGATACGCAGTATTTT,CAITTGDTQYF
TRBV7-9,.,TRBJ2-1,.,TGTGCCAGCAGCTTATCGGCGGGAAGCTCCTACAATGAGCAGTTCTTC,CASSLSAGSSYNEQFF
TRBV7-8,.,TRBJ2-7,.,TGTGCCAGCAGCTTAGCCGTGGGGACTGGGTCCTACGAGCAGTACTTC,CASSLAVGTGSYEQYF
TRBV2,.,TRBJ2-1,TRBD2,TGTGCCAGCAGTGAAGCCCTAGCGGGACCAAACAATGAGCAGTTCTTC,CASSEALAGPNNEQFF
TRBV7-9,.,TRBJ2-2,TRBD2,TGTGCCAGCAGCTTTAAGTCTAGCGGGGACACCGGGGAGCTGTTTTTT,CASSFKSSGDTGELFF
TRBV19,.,TRBJ2-1,TRBD2,TGTGCCAGTAGGGGACTAGCGGGAGTGGGTGAGCAGTTCTTC,CASRGLAGVGEQFF
TRBV7-8,.,TRBJ1-6,.,TGTGCCAGCAGCTCCCAGGGTGGCAGGGATAATAATTCACCCCTCCACTTT,CASSSQGGRDNNSPLHF
TRBV13,.,TRBJ2-7,TRBD1,TGTGCCAGCAGCTTAGAAGGGACAGGGGTAGACGAGCAGTACTTC,CASSLEGTGVDEQYF
TRBV30,.,TRBJ1-2,.,TGTGCCTGGAGTGTACTCCTAAACTATGGCTACACCTTC,CAWSVLLNYGYTF
TRBV5-1,.,TRBJ1-4,TRBD1,TGCGCCAGCAGCCTCAGACAGGGGGCGGATGAAAAACTGTTTTTT,CASSLRQGADEKLFF
TRBV27,.,TRBJ2-2,TRBD1,TGTGCCAGCAGTTTGGGACAGGGGAGGGCCGGGGAGCTGTTTTTT,CASSLGQGRAGELFF
TRBV3-1/TRBV3-2,.,TRBJ2-3,.,TGTGCCAGCAGCTACACAGATACGCAGTATTTT,CASSYTDTQYF
TRBV18,.,TRBJ2-1,.,TGTGCCAGCTCACCATCGCAGGACAATGAGCAGTTCTTC,CASSPSQDNEQFF
TRBV2,.,TRBJ1-2,.,TGTGCCAGCAGGGCCGATCCGAACTATGGCTACACCTTC,CASRADPNYGYTF
TRBV30,few,TRBJ2-7,.,TGTGCCTGGAGTCCCCCGCCGAGACTCACGACGACCTACGAGCAGTACTTC,CAWSPPPRLTTTYEQYF
TRBV19,.,TRBJ2-3,TRBD2,TGTGCCAGTAGGAGCACCCCCGGTAACGGGAGGGCCACAGATACGCAGTATTTT,CASRSTPGNGRATDTQYF
TRBV12-3/TRBV12-4,.,TRBJ2-7,.,TGTGCCAGCAGTTCAGGGTTCTACGAGCAGTACTTC,CASSSGFYEQYF
TRBV25-1,.,TRBJ1-2,TRBD1,TGTGCCAGCAGTGGACCTAAGACAGGGGAAAAGGACTATGGCTACACCTTC,CASSGPKTGEKDYGYTF
TRBV7-8,few,TRBJ2-7,.,TGTGCCAGCAGCTTAGTCGGACAGCCGGAATACGAGCAGTACTTC,CASSLVGQPEYEQYF
TRBV5-6,.,TRBJ1-2,TRBD1,TGTGCCAGCAGCTTCAGACAGGGACCAATCTACACCTTC,CASSFRQGPIYTF
TRBV29-1,.,TRBJ2-1,TRBD2,TGCAGCGGATCATGGGGACTAGCGGGAGTCTATGAGCAGTTCTTC,CSGSWGLAGVYEQFF
TRBV28,.,TRBJ1-5,TRBD1,TGTGCCAGCAGTTACTTTACAGGGGCCCGCAATCAGCCCCAGCATTTT,CASSYFTGARNQPQHF
TRBV2,.,TRBJ1-6,TRBD1,TGTGCCAGCAGTGAAGCGCGACAGGGTAATTCACCCCTCCACTTT,CASSEARQGNSPLHF
TRBV27,.,TRBJ2-1,TRBD1,TGTGCCAGCAGCCCCGGACAGGGGGCGAATCGCGGCTCCTACAATGAGCAGTTCTTC,CASSPGQGANRGSYNEQFF
TRBV7-2,.,TRBJ2-3,TRBD2,TGTGCCAGCAGTTGGGGGGGGACTAGCGGGATAACAGATACGCAGTATTTT,CASSWGGTSGITDTQYF
TRBV21-1,.,TRBJ2-6,.,TGTGCCAGCAGCAGTCCGGGAGGGTCGGGGGCCAACGTCCTGACTTTC,CASSSPGGSGANVLTF
TRBV5-6,.,TRBJ2-1,TRBD2,TGTGCCAGCAGCTTGGGGGGACCGGGAGGCCCTTTTAGAGATGAGCAGTTCTTC,CASSLGGPGGPFRDEQFF
TRBV7-2,.,TRBJ2-7,.,TGTGCCAGCAGCTTGTATCGGGAGAGAACCTACGAGCAGTACTTC,CASSLYRERTYEQYF
TRBV21-1,medium-sized,TRBJ1-2,.,TGTGCCAGCAGCCGAAGTGGGGACAGTTATGGCTACACCTTC,CASSRSGDSYGYTF
TRBV10-2,.,TRBJ1-2,.,TGCGCCAGCAGTCGAGACACAAACTATGGCTACACCTTC,CASSRDTNYGYTF
TRBV27,.,TRBJ2-7,.,TGTGCCAGCAGTTTATCGGGAGAGGCCCCGGGACTCTACGAGCAGTACTTC,CASSLSGEAPGLYEQYF
TRBV7-9,.,TRBJ1-1,.,TGTGCCAGCAGCTTAGCGGACATCTTAAACACTGAAGCTTTCTTT,CASSLADILNTEAFF
TRBV19,.,TRBJ2-3,.,TGCGCCAGTAGTATGGGAGGCCCCACAGATACGCAGTATTTT,CASSMGGPTDTQYF
TRBV2,.,TRBJ2-7,.,TGTGCCAGCAGTGGGGGCGGGGACGGGGTCGAGCAGTACTTC,CASSGGGDGVEQYF
TRBV19,.,TRBJ2-2,.,TGTGCCAGTAAGGGGGTGTCGGGCACCGGGGAGCTGTTTTTT,CASKGVSGTGELFF
TRBV13,.,TRBJ2-3,TRBD1,TGTGCCAGCAGCTCCCGACAGGGGGAAGCAGATACGCAGTATTTT,CASSSRQGEADTQYF